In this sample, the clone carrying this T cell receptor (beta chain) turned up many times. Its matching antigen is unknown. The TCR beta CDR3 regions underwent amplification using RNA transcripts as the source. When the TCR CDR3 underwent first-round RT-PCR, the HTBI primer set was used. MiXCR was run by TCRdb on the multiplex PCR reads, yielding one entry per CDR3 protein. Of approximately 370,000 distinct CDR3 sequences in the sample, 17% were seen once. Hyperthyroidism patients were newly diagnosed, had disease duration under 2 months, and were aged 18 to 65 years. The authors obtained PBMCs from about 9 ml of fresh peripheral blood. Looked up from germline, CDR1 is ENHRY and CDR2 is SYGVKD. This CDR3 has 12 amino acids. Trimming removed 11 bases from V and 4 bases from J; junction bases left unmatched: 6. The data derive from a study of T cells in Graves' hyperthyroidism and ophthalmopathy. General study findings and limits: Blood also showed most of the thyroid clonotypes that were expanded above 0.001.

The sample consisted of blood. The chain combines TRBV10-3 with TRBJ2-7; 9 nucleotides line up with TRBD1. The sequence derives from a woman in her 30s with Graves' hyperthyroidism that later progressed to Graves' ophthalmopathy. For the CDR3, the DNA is TGTGCCTACGGGACAGGGATGTACGAGCAGTACTTC. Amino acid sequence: CAYGTGMYEQYF.